The next 25 T cell receptor beta chains were all read from a single sample in a study of Ad26.COV2.S vaccination and SARS-CoV-2 variants. Sample treatment: some 20 received Ad26.COV2.S at low or high dose, single or two shots; about 5 received placebo; per-sample allocation not given. Sampling occurred on day 63 after the first vaccine or placebo injection. The assay was immunoSEQ multiplex PCR, and TCRdb's table has in-frame clones only and misses some. Of 350,000 to 500,000 clones in the sample, roughly 88% are singletons; the top ten hold about 4.5%. The source was peripheral blood, collected in a trial of Ad26.COV2.S vaccine versus placebo. The receptor set was obtained from a person between 18 and 65 years old who received the Ad26.COV2.S COVID-19 vaccine or a placebo.

The chain employs TRBV7-9 and TRBJ2-7; D remains ambiguous. This CDR3 comprises 16 residues. Germline CDR1 SEHNR, CDR2 FQNEAQ (reference sequence). The V end lost 4 bases, the J end lost 2 bases, and 18 bases lay between the germline ends. The CDR3 DNA reads TGTGCCAGCAGCTCCCCCGTAGGTACCGAACCCTACGAGCAGTACTTC. It codes for CASSSPVGTEPYEQYF.

The V call is TRBV7-2, the J call TRBJ1-1; no clear D gene. The germline V and J ends were trimmed by 1 base and 0 bases, with 9 bases remaining between them. CDR3 length: 15 amino acids. Germline lookup yields CDR1 SGHTA and CDR2 FQGNSA. The CDR3 sequence is CASSLEAGMNTEAFF. The DNA for the CDR3 is TGTGCCAGCAGCTTAGAGGCAGGAATGAACACTGAAGCTTTCTTT. Full variable domain (outside the CDR3, taken from reference TRBV7-2 and TRBJ1-1): GAGVSQSPSNKVTEKGKDVELRCDPISGHTALYWYRQSLGQGLEFLIYFQGNSAPDKSGLPSDRFSAERTGGSVSTLTIQRTQQEDSAVYLCASSLEAGMNTEAFFGQGTRLTVV.

Regarding this clone: Other nucleotide sequences from this sample produce the same CDR3. The chain combines TRBV18 with TRBJ2-1; TRBD2 matches at 12 bases. The CDR3 consists of 15 residues. Looked up from germline, CDR1 is KGHSH and CDR2 is LQKENI. With 5 bases clipped from V and 5 bases from J, the junction kept 4 bases outside the gene matches. The CDR3 coding sequence is TGTGCCAGCTCAACCGGACTAGCGGGGAACAATGAGCAGTTCTTC. It encodes CASSTGLAGNNEQFF.

This clone was seen a single time. The chain recombines TRBV7-2 with TRBJ2-3, with 8 bases that match TRBD2. The CDR3 spans 14 residues. Losses at the gene ends were 1 base for V and 6 bases for J; bases not matched to a gene: 3. The germline gives CDR1 SGHTA, CDR2 FQGNSA. This CDR3 is CASSLVSGGDTQYF. The DNA of the CDR3 is TGTGCCAGCAGCTTAGTATCGGGAGGGGATACGCAGTATTTT.

This clone showed up just once. The chain links TRBV2 to TRBJ2-2; D remains unclear. The CDR3 sequence is 16 residues long. CDR1 is SNHLY and CDR2 is FYNNEI in the germline V gene. Trimming removed 7 bases at V and 4 bases at J, with 19 bases between. The CDR3 coding sequence is TGTGCCAGCATGCAAGAGCGCCCGTCCCGCACCGGGGAGCTGTTTTTT. Translated, it gives CASMQERPSRTGELFF.

This chain connects TRBV5-6 to TRBJ1-4; D perhaps matches TRBD1 (5 bases). This CDR3 has 15 amino acids. Germline V gene data show CDR1 as SGHDT and CDR2 as YYEEEE. V was shortened by 0 bases and J by 7 bases, with 13 bases between the two germline ends. The CDR3, as DNA: TGTGCCAGCAGCTTGGTCAGGGAGTCGAGTGAAAAACTGTTTTTT. The encoded protein is CASSLVRESSEKLFF.

The table lists this clone with a count of one. V is TRBV2 and J is TRBJ1-5; D is possibly TRBD1 (5 bases). The V end lost 2 bases, the J end lost 4 bases, and 12 bases lay between the germline ends. CDR1 SNHLY and CDR2 FYNNEI come from the germline V gene. The CDR3 extends over 15 amino acids. CDR3 sequence: CASSELGTRNQPQHF. The CDR3 bases are TGTGCCAGCAGTGAATTGGGGACCCGAAATCAGCCCCAGCATTTT.

J is TRBJ1-2 and V is TRBV28; tentative D call: TRBD1 (6 bases). Germline V gene sequence: CDR1 MDHEN, CDR2 SYDVKM. The V and J ends lost 2 bases and 8 bases respectively, with 21 bases between them. This CDR3 region has 16 residues. For the CDR3, the DNA is TGTGCCAGCAGTTTAGGGAACGCGGGGGGCCGGGGAGGCTACACCTTC. The encoded protein is CASSLGNAGGRGGYTF.

This chain links TRBV9 with TRBJ1-1, with D possibly TRBD1 on 5 matching bases. This CDR3 has 15 amino acids. Trimming shortened V by 2 bases and J by 1 base, and 12 bases separated the two germline ends. CDR1 and CDR2 (germline): SGDLS, YYNGEE. The CDR3 DNA sequence: TGTGCCAGCAGCGTTCCTCAGGGAGGGAACACTGAAGCTTTCTTT. Residues: CASSVPQGGNTEAFF.

V and J are TRBV10-3 and TRBJ2-7, with TRBD1 as a possible D gene (5 bases). This CDR3 is built from 12 residues. The V and J ends lost 10 bases and 7 bases respectively, with 17 bases between them. The germline gives CDR1 ENHRY, CDR2 SYGVKD. CDR3 region: CATVGQPDEQYF. DNA of the CDR3: TGTGCCACCGTGGGGCAGCCTGATGAGCAGTACTTC.

J is TRBJ2-3 and V is TRBV11-2, with a tentative D call TRBD2 (7 bases). Germline lookup yields CDR1 SGHAT and CDR2 FQNNGV. Trimming pared 6 bases from V and 2 bases from J, leaving 18 bases between. The CDR3 has 16 amino acids. The DNA for the CDR3 is TGTGCCAGCAGGCCCGCCGGGGGGCCCCACACAGATACGCAGTATTTT. It specifies CASRPAGGPHTDTQYF.

The chain has TRBV4-3 and TRBJ2-7, with D hard to call. With 2 bases removed from V and 2 bases from J, the gap between germline ends came to 13 bases. This CDR3 comprises 15 residues. Germline CDR1 and CDR2: LGHNA and YSLEER. The CDR3 sequence: CASSQMVDGAYEQYF. CDR3 DNA sequence: TGCGCCAGCAGCCAAATGGTCGACGGCGCCTACGAGCAGTACTTC.

This sequence joins TRBV29-1 and TRBJ2-5, with TRBD1 identical over 8 bases. CDR1 SQVTM and CDR2 ANQGSEA come from the germline V gene. This CDR3 has 13 amino acids. With V trimmed by 8 bases and J by 1 base, 6 bases remained unmatched. The CDR3: CSKRTGGQETQYF. CDR3 in DNA: TGCAGCAAAAGAACAGGGGGCCAAGAGACCCAGTACTTC.

The chain links TRBV6-5 to TRBJ1-1, with a possible D match to TRBD1 (5 bases). This CDR3 comprises 14 residues. CDR1 and CDR2 from the germline V gene are MNHEY and SVGAGI. The V gene lost 4 bases and the J gene lost 3 bases, with 12 bases spanning the gap. The CDR3 sequence: CASSSNEGHTEAFF. The CDR3 DNA is TGTGCCAGCAGTTCCAACGAGGGGCACACTGAAGCTTTCTTT.

V and J are TRBV28 and TRBJ2-7, with D possibly matching TRBD1 (6 bases). The germline V gene has CDR1 MDHEN and CDR2 SYDVKM. Between the trimmed V and J ends, which lost 5 bases and 3 bases, there was a span of 17 bases. The CDR3 length is 15 residues. The DNA of the CDR3 is TGTGCCAGCAGTCGGGACACCCAGGTAATCTACGAGCAGTACTTC. Protein: CASSRDTQVIYEQYF.

The chain joins TRBV28 to TRBJ1-2; 7 bases are shared with TRBD1. V was pared by 5 bases and J by 1 base, with 10 bases of the junction left unmatched. Germline CDR1 reads MDHEN; CDR2 reads SYDVKM. The CDR3 runs 16 residues. Here the CDR3 reads CASSPRTGWGNYGYTF. The CDR3 DNA sequence: TGTGCCAGCAGTCCGCGGACAGGTTGGGGTAACTATGGCTACACCTTC.

The genes are TRBV19 and TRBJ2-3; maybe TRBD2 (6 bases). CDR3 length: 16 amino acids. Trimming cost V 1 base and J 3 bases, with 14 bases left between them. Germline V lookup: CDR1 LNHDA, CDR2 SQIVND (reference sequence). Written as DNA, the CDR3 is TGTGCCAGTAGTATAGCCCAGGGACTCGGGACAGATACGCAGTATTTT. Residues: CASSIAQGLGTDTQYF.

This clone appeared a single time. The J gene is TRBJ2-1, the V gene TRBV9, with 8 bases matching TRBD2. The CDR3 is 15 amino acids. Germline CDR1 is SGDLS and CDR2 is YYNGEE. J gave up 7 bases and V 0 bases, and 6 bases lay outside the gene matches. CDR3: CASSVASGSINEQFF. For the CDR3, the DNA is TGTGCCAGCAGCGTAGCGAGCGGGAGTATTAATGAGCAGTTCTTC.

This clone was recorded once. The junction departs from the called germline gene at one end, perhaps through a read error. The rearrangement links TRBV7-9 to TRBJ2-2, with D possibly being TRBD2 (5 bases). The CDR3 totals 8 residues. Germline-derived CDR1 and CDR2 are SEHNR and FQNEAQ (reference sequence). This CDR3 reads CASSASGF. CDR3 sequence (DNA): TGTGCCAGCAGCGCCTCGGGATTT. The complete variable domain, with remaining parts taken from reference TRBV7-9 and TRBJ2-2, reads DTGVSQNPRHKITKRGQNVTFRCDPISEHNRLYWYRQTLGQGPEFLTYFQNEAQLEKSRLLSDRFSAERPKGSFSTLEIQRTEQGDSAMYLCASSASGFGEGSRLTVL.

This sequence joins TRBV19 and TRBJ2-2; D is ambiguous. V was clipped by 6 bases and J by 2 bases, with 10 bases between them. The germline V gene has CDR1 LNHDA and CDR2 SQIVND (reference sequence). This CDR3 contains 14 residues. Here the CDR3 reads CASRMTGNTGELFF. The CDR3 DNA sequence: TGTGCCAGTAGGATGACGGGCAACACCGGGGAGCTGTTTTTT.

This rearrangement joins TRBV7-9 to TRBJ2-7; 8 bases are a match to TRBD2. Unmatched junction bases numbered 6, after V lost 5 bases and J lost 3 bases. CDR1 SEHNR and CDR2 FQNEAQ come from the germline V gene (reference sequence). The CDR3 sequence is 14 residues long. The chain's CDR3 is CASSAQRGFYEQYF. The CDR3, as DNA: TGTGCCAGCAGCGCTCAGCGGGGGTTCTACGAGCAGTACTTC.

This chain uses TRBV29-1 with TRBJ1-2; 7 bases map to TRBD1. The CDR3 loop spans 13 amino acids. Germline V gene sequence: CDR1 SQVTM, CDR2 ANQGSEA. V was pared by 4 bases and J by 5 bases, with 7 bases of the junction left unmatched. The CDR3 spells CSVGEGAGYGYTF. CDR3 nucleotides: TGCAGCGTTGGTGAGGGGGCCGGGTATGGCTACACCTTC.

Regarding this clone: Distinct nucleotide sequences in the sample also encode this CDR3. The chain has TRBV5-1 and TRBJ2-1, with 12 bases fitting TRBD2. V lost 2 bases to trimming and J lost 4 bases; unmatched junction nucleotides: 1. The CDR3 has 15 residues. The germline gives CDR1 SGHRS, CDR2 YFSETQ. CDR3 nucleotides: TGCGCCAGCAGCTTCGGACTAGCGGGGTACAATGAGCAGTTCTTC. Its protein product is CASSFGLAGYNEQFF. Full variable domain (remainder filled in from reference TRBV5-1 and TRBJ2-1): KAGVTQTPRYLIKTRGQQVTLSCSPISGHRSVSWYQQTPGQGLQFLFEYFSETQRNKGNFPGRFSGRQFSNSRSEMNVSTLELGDSALYLCASSFGLAGYNEQFFGPGTRLTVL.

V is TRBV3-1 (or the pseudogene TRBV3-2) and J is TRBJ1-2, with D perhaps matching TRBD1 (6 bases). The germline CDR1 and CDR2 sequences are LGHDT and YNNKEL (reference sequence). V shed 3 bases and J shed 7 bases, with 9 bases lying between them. The CDR3 is 12 residues long. The CDR3 spells CASSQGGSGYTF. The CDR3 coding sequence is TGTGCCAGCAGCCAGGGGGGCTCTGGCTACACCTTC.

The V gene is TRBV11-1, the J gene TRBJ2-3, with D hard to call. There are 16 residues in the CDR3. CDR1 and CDR2 from the germline V gene are SGHAT and FQDESV (reference sequence). The germline V and J ends were trimmed by 0 bases and 0 bases, with 10 bases remaining between them. The CDR3 is CASSLARKGSTDTQYF. CDR3 DNA sequence: TGTGCCAGCAGCTTAGCGCGGAAAGGGAGCACAGATACGCAGTATTTT.